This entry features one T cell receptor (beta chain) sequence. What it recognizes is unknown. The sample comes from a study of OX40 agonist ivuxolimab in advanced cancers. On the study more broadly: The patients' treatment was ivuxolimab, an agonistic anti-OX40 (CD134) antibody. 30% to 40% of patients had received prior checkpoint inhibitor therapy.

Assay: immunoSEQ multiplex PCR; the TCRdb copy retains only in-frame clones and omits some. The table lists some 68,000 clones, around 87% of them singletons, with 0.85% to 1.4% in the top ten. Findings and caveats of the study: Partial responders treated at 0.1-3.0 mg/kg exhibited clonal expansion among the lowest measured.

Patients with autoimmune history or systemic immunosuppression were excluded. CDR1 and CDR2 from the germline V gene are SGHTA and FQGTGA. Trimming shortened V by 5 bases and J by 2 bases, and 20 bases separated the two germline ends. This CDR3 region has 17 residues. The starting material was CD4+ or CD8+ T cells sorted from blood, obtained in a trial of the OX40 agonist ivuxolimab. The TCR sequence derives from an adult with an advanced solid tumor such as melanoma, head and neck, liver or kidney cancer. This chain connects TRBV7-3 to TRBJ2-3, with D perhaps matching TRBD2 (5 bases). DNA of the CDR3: TGTGCCAGCAGCGACGGGCTGGGAGTACGGATCACAGATACGCAGTATTTT. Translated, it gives CASSDGLGVRITDTQYF.